The source of this TCR beta chain is a study of metastatic and nonmetastatic thyroid tumors. Deletions cut 3 bases from V and 0 bases from J, with 15 bases between. Germline values: CDR1 MGHRA, CDR2 YSYEKL. The CDR3 runs 17 residues. This clone occurred many times. TCRdb re-called clones from the PCR reads using MiXCR. The sample has roughly 30,000 clones, approximately 15% seen once. Thyroid surgery was preceded by no treatment in any patient. The genes are TRBV4-1 and TRBJ1-3; D is possibly TRBD1 (6 bases). Source material: blood. The sequence came from a female donor with papillary thyroid cancer or a benign thyroid nodule (not recorded which). Some clones in this sample may be carry-over from other donors' samples. The CDR3 bases are TGCGCCAGCAGCCAGGACCCGTACAGGGACTCTGGAAACACCATATATTTT. It is translated as CASSQDPYRDSGNTIYF.